Listed here are 5 T cell receptor beta chains from one sample, sequenced in a study of shared clonotypes between healthy human individuals. The method was immunoSEQ multiplex PCR; TCRdb's version includes in-frame clones alone and lacks a portion of them. Counted here are nearly 1,000,000 clones, less than 85% occurring once; the ten biggest clones make up about 1.5%. Specimen: memory CD4+ T cells sorted from blood. Subset denoted: CD45RA-negative fraction. These receptor sequences come from a man aged 18 to 29 in good health.

A few counts support this clone. V gene TRBV6-1 combines with J gene TRBJ1-3, with D hard to call. Germline V gene data show CDR1 as MNHNS and CDR2 as SASEGT. The CDR3 is 14 amino acids. V shed 8 bases and J shed 4 bases, with 15 bases lying between them. This chain's CDR3 is CASLGTKGGNTIYF. The CDR3 nucleotides are TGTGCCAGCCTTGGCACCAAAGGCGGAAACACCATATATTTT.

The chain uses TRBV6-5 and TRBJ2-7; D is unresolved. The CDR3 extends over 15 amino acids. V gave up 5 bases and J gave up 5 bases, with 19 bases separating them. Germline-derived CDR1 and CDR2 are MNHEY and SVGAGI. DNA for the CDR3: TGTGCCAGCAGTCTACGGCCACAAGCATACGACGAGCAGTACTTC. It encodes CASSLRPQAYDEQYF.

The CDR3 region is CAWSATRPEQGYTF. As DNA, the CDR3 is TGTGCCTGGAGTGCTACGAGGCCCGAGCAAGGCTACACCTTC. V usage is TRBV30 and J usage is TRBJ1-2, with unresolved D. This CDR3 is 14 amino acids long. V shed 1 base and J shed 8 bases, with 17 bases lying between them. Germline-derived CDR1 and CDR2 are GTSNPN and SVGIG (reference sequence).

The V and J genes are TRBV30 and TRBJ1-6, with a weak D call TRBD1 (6 bases). CDR3 length: 14 residues. The V end was cut by 4 bases, the J end by 1 base, with 8 bases between. Germline CDR1 reads GTSNPN; CDR2 reads SVGIG (reference sequence). The CDR3: CAWTQGSYNSPLHF. For the CDR3, the DNA is TGTGCCTGGACTCAGGGGTCCTATAATTCACCCCTCCACTTT.

The CDR3 DNA is TGTGCCAGCAGCGTCTCTGTAAACTATGGCTACACCTTC. It encodes CASSVSVNYGYTF. This chain joins TRBV9 and TRBJ1-2; D gene uncertain. V shed 2 bases and J shed 2 bases, with 7 bases lying between them. The CDR3 is 13 residues long. CDR1 is SGDLS and CDR2 is YYNGEE in the germline V gene.